This note documents a single T cell receptor beta chain sequence. This specimen belongs to a study of blood T cell repertoires in COVID-19. Clones were read by immunoSEQ multiplex PCR, and TCRdb kept only the in-frame ones, dropping some. The sample has roughly 280,000 clones; roughly 89% are singletons. CDR1 and CDR2 from the germline V gene are LNHDA and SQIVND (reference sequence). The junction had 5 bases not matched to a gene; V was cut back by 4 bases and J by 9 bases. The CDR3 is 14 amino acids. Self-reported history from a screening survey and questionnaire set each donor's cohort. In Cohort 3, a recovered donor had either two negative PCRs, clearance, or symptom resolution.

The TCR sequence derives from a woman aged 55-70 years who had recovered from COVID-19. J is TRBJ2-1 and V is TRBV19; 11 nucleotides line up with TRBD2. The sequencing sample was made of PBMCs or T cells enriched from blood (not recorded which). This CDR3 is CASSTLAGGLEQFF. The DNA of the CDR3 is TGTGCCAGTAGTACTCTAGCGGGAGGTCTTGAGCAGTTCTTC.